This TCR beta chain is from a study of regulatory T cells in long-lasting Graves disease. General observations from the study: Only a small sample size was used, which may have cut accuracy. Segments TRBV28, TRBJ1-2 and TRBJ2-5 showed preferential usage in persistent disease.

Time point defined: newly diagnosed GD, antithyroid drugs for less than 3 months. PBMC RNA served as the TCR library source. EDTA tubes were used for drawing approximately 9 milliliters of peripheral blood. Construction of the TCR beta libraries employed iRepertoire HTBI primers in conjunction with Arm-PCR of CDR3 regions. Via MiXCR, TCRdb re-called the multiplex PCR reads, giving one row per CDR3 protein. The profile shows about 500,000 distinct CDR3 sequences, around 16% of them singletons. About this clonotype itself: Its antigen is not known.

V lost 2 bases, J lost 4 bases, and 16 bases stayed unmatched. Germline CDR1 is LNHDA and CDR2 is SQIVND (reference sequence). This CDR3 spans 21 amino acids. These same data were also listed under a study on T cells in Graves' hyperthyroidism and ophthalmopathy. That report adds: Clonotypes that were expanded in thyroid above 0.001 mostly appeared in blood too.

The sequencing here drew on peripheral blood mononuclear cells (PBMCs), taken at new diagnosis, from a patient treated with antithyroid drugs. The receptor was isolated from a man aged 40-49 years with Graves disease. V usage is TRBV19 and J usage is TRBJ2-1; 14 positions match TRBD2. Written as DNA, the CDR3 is TGTGCCAGTAGTATAAGGGGAACCGGGACTAGCGGGAGCAAGACGTACAATGAGCAGTTCTTC. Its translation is CASSIRGTGTSGSKTYNEQFF.